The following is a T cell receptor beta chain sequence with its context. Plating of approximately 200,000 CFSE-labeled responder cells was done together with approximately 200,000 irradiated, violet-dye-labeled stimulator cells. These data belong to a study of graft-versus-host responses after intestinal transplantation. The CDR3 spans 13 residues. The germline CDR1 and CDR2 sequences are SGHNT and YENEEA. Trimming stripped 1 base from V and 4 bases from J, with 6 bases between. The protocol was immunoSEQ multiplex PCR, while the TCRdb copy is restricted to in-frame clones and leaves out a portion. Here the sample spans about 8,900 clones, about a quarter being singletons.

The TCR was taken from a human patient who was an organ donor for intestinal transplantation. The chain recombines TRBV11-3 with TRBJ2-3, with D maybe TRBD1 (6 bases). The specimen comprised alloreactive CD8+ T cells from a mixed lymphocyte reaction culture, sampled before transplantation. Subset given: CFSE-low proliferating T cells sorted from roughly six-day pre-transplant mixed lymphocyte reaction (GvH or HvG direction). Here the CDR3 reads CASSLAGADTQYF. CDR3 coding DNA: TGTGCCAGCAGCTTAGCAGGGGCAGATACGCAGTATTTT.